This T cell receptor beta chain is from a study of blood T cells in healthy people across ages. This clonotype was seen more than once but under ten times. Antigen unknown. Trimming cost V 4 bases and J 1 base; bases outside gene matches: 12. The germline CDR1 and CDR2 sequences are MGHRA and YSYEKL. The CDR3 length is 18 residues. Using a J-beta primer mix together with a sample-barcoded 5' primer, a second PCR was run for roughly 7 to 12 cycles. A template-switch adaptor that had 12 random nucleotides put a tag on each cDNA molecule. TCRdb processed the 5' RACE reads anew with MiXCR; each CDR3 protein has one entry. Of around 1.5 million distinct CDR3 sequences in the sample, approximately 63% were seen once. Study findings and constraints: Older age went with lower TCR beta diversity per million T cells, in a roughly linear way. Estimated diversity, derived from one million T cells, was regarded as an underestimate. Versus aged donors, long-lived donors had higher diversity and more naive CD4+ cells.

This chain links TRBV4-1 with TRBJ2-4; 8 nucleotides line up with TRBD1. This TCR was recovered from a young man in good health. Material: blood. DNA for the CDR3: TGCGCCAGCAGCCGCACTCAGGGGGCTCCGATGGCCAAAAACATTCAGTACTTC. Encoded protein: CASSRTQGAPMAKNIQYF.